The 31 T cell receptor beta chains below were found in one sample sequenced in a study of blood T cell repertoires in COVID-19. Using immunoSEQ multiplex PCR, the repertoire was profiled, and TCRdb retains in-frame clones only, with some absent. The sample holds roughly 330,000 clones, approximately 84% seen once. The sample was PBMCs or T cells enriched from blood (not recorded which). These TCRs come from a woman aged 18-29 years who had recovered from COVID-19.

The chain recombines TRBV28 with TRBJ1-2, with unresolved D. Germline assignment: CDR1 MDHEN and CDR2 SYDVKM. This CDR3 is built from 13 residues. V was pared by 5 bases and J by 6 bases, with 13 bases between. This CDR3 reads CASSTPGSHGYTF. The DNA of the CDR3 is TGTGCCAGCAGTACCCCGGGTTCCCATGGCTACACCTTC.

CDR3 nucleotide sequence: TGTGCCAGCAGCCTTGGACAGGGAGGATCTGAAAAACTGTTTTTT. Its translation is CASSLGQGGSEKLFF. The V call is TRBV5-4, the J call TRBJ1-4, with TRBD1 matching over 8 bases. J lost 7 bases, V lost 4 bases, and 9 bases had no gene match. CDR3 length: 15 residues. Germline-derived CDR1 and CDR2 are SGHNT and YYREEE (reference sequence).

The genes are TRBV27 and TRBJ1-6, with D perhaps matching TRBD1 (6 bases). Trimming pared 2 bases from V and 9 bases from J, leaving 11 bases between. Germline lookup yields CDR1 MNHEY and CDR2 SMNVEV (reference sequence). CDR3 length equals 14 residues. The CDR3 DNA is TGTGCCAGCAGTTTAGGATGGACAGCTTCACCCCTCCACTTT. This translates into CASSLGWTASPLHF.

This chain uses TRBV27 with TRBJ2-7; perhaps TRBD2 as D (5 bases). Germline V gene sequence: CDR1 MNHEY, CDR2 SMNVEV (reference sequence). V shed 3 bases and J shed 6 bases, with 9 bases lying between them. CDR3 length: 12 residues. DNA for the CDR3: TGTGCCAGCAGTTTGATAGGGAGCGAGCAGTACTTC. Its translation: CASSLIGSEQYF.

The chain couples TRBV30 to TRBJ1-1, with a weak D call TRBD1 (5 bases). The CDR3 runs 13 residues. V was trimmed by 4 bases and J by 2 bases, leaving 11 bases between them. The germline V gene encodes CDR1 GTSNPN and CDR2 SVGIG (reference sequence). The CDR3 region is CAWKKGPNTEAFF. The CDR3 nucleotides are TGTGCCTGGAAAAAGGGGCCTAACACTGAAGCTTTCTTT. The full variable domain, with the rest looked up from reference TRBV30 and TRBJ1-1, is SQTIHQWPATLVQPVGSPLSLECTVEGTSNPNLYWYRQAAGRGLQLLFYSVGIGQISSEVPQNLSASRPQDRQFILSSKKLLLSDSGFYLCAWKKGPNTEAFFGQGTRLTVV.

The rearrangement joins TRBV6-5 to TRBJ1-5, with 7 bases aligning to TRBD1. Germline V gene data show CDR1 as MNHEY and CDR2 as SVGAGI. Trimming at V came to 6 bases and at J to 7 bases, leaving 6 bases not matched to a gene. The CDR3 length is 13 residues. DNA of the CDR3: TGTGCCAGCAGCAGGGACAGAGGCCAGCCCCAGCATTTT. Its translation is CASSRDRGQPQHF.

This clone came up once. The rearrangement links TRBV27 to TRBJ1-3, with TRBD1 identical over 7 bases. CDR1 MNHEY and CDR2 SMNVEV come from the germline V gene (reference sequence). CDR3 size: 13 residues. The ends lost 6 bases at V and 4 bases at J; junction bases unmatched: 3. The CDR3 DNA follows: TGTGCCAGCAGCACAGGGGCCGGAAACACCATATATTTT. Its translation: CASSTGAGNTIYF.

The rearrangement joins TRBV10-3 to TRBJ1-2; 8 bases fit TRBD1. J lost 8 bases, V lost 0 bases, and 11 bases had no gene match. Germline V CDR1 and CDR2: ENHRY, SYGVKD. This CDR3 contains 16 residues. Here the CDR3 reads CAISESKTGGHDGYTF. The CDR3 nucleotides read TGTGCCATCAGTGAGTCTAAAACAGGGGGACATGACGGCTACACCTTC.

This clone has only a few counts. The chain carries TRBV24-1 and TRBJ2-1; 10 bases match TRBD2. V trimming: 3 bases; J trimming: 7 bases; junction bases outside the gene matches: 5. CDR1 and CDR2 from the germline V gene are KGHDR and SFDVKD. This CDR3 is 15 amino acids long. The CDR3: CATSDLAGVTNEQFF. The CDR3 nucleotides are TGTGCCACCAGTGATCTAGCGGGAGTAACGAATGAGCAGTTCTTC.

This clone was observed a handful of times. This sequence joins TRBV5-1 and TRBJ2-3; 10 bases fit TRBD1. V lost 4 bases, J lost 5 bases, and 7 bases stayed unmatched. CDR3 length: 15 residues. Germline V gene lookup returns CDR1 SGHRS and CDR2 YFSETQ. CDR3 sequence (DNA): TGCGCCAGCAGCCCAGGACAGGGGGAAGAAGATACGCAGTATTTT. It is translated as CASSPGQGEEDTQYF.

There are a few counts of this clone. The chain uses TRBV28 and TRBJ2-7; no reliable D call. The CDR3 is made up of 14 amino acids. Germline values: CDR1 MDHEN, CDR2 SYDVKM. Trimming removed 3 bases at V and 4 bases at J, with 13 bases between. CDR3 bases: TGTGCCAGCAGTTTTTATTCGGGTACTTACGAGCAGTACTTC. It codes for CASSFYSGTYEQYF.

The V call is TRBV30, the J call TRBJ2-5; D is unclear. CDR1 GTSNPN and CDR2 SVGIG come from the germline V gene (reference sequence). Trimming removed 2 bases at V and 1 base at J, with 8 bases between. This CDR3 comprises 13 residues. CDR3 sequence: CAWSTQAQETQYF. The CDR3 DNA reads TGTGCCTGGAGTACCCAGGCCCAAGAGACCCAGTACTTC.

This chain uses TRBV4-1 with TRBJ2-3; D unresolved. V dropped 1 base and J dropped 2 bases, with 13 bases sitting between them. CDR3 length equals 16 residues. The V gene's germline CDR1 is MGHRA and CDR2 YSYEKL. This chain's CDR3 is CASSQAAETSTDTQYF. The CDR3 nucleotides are TGCGCCAGCAGCCAAGCGGCGGAGACCTCCACAGATACGCAGTATTTT.

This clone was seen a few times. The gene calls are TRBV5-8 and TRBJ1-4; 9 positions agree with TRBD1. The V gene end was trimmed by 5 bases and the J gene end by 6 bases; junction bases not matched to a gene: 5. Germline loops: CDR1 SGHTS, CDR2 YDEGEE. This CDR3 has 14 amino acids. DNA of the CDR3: TGTGCCAGCAGGCCATGGACAGGGGATGAAAAACTGTTTTTT. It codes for CASRPWTGDEKLFF. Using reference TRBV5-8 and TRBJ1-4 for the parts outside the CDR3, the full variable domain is EAGVTQSPTHLIKTRGQQATLRCSPISGHTSVYWYQQALGLGLQFLLWYDEGEERNRGNFPPRFSGRQFPNYSSELNVNALELEDSALYLCASRPWTGDEKLFFGSGTQLSVL.

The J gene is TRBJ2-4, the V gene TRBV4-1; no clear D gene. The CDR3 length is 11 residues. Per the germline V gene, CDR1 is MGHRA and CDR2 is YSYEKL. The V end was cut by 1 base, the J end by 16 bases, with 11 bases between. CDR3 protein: CASSQGHKEYF. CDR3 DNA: TGCGCCAGCAGCCAAGGGCACAAAGAATACTTC.

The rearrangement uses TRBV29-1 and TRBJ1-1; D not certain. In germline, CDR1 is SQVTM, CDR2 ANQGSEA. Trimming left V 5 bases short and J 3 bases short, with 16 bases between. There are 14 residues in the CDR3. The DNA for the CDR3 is TGCAGCGTTCTAAGAACCCGGCGGGACACTGAAGCTTTCTTT. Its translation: CSVLRTRRDTEAFF.

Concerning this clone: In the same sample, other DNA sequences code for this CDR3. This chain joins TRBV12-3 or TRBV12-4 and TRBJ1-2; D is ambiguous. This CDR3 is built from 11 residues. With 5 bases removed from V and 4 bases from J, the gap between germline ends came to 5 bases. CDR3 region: CASSLSYGYTF. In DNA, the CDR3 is TGTGCCAGCAGTCTGAGCTATGGCTACACCTTC.

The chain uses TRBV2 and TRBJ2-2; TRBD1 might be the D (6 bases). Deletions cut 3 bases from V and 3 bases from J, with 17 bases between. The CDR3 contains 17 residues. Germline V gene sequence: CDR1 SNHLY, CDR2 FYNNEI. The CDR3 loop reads CASSDPNQGLDTGELFF. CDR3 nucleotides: TGTGCCAGCAGTGACCCCAATCAGGGGTTAGACACCGGGGAGCTGTTTTTT.

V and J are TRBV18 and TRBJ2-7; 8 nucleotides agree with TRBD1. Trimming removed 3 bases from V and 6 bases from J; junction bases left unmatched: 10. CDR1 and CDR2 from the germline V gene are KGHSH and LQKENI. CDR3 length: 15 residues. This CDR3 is CASSPGQGSAGEQYF. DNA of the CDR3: TGTGCCAGCTCACCCGGACAGGGATCTGCAGGCGAGCAGTACTTC.

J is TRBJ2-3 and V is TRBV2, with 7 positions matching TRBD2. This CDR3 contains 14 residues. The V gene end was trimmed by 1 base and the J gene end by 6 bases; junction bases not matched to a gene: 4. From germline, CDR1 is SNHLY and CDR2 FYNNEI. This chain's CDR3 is CASSEGTRWDTQYF. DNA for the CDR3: TGTGCCAGCAGTGAAGGGACTAGGTGGGATACGCAGTATTTT. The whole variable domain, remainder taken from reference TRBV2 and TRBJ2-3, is EPEVTQTPSHQVTQMGQEVILRCVPISNHLYFYWYRQILGQKVEFLVSFYNNEISEKSEIFDDQFSVERPDGSNFTLKIRSTKLEDSAMYFCASSEGTRWDTQYFGPGTRLTVL.

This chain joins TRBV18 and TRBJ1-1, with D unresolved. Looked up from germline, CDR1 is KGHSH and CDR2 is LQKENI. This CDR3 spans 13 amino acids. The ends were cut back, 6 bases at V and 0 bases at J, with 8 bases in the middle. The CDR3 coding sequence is TGTGCCAGCTCCGGACTGATGAACACTGAAGCTTTCTTT. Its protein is CASSGLMNTEAFF.

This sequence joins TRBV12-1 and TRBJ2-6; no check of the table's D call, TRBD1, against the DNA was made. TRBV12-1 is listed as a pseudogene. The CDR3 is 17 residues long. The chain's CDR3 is CASRSGTANSGANVLTF. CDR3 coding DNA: TGTGCCAGCAGGTCCGGGACAGCTAACTCTGGGGCCAACGTCCTGACTTTC.

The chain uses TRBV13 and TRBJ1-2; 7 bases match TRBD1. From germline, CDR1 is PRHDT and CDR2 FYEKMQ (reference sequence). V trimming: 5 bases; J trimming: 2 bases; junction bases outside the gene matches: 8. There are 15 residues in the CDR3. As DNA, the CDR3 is TGTGCCAGCAGCCCTACAGGGGACGTCAACTATGGCTACACCTTC. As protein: CASSPTGDVNYGYTF.

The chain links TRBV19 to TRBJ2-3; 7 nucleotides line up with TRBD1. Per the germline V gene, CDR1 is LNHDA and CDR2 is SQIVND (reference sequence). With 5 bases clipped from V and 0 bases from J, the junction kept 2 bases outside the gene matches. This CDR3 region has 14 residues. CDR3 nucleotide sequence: TGTGCCAGTAGTCGAGGGGGCAGCACAGATACGCAGTATTTT. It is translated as CASSRGGSTDTQYF.

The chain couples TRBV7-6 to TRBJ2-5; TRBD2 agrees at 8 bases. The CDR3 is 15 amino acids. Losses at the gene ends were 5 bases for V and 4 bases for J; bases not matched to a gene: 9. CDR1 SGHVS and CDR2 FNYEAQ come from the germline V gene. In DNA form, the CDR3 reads TGTGCCAGCAGCGAACGAGCGGGGGTTGGAGAGACCCAGTACTTC. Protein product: CASSERAGVGETQYF.

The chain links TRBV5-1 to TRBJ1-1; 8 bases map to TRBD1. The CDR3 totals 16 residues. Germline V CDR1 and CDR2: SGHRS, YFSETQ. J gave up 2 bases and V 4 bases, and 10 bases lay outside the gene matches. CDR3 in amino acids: CASSPGQGGPNTEAFF. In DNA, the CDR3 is TGCGCCAGCAGCCCTGGACAGGGAGGTCCCAACACTGAAGCTTTCTTT.

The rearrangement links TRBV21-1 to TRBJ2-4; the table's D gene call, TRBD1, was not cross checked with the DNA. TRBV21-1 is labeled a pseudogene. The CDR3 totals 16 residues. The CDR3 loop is CASSDDILLAKNIQYF. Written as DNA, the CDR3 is TGTGCCAGCAGCGACGACATACTTCTAGCCAAAAACATTCAGTACTTC.

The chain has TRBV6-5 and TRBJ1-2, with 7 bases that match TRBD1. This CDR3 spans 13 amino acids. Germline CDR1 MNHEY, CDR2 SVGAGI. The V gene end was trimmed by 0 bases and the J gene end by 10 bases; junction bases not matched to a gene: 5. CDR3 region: CASSYSWDSPYTF. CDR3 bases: TGTGCCAGCAGTTACTCGTGGGACAGTCCCTACACCTTC.

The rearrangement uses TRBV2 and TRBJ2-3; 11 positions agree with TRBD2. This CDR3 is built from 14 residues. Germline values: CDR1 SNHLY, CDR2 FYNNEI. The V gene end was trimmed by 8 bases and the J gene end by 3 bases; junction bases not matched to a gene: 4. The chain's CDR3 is CASYRLAGTDTQYF. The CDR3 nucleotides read TGTGCCAGCTACAGACTAGCGGGAACAGATACGCAGTATTTT.

The CDR3 coding sequence is TGTGCCAGCAGCTTGCAACTAGCGGGATGGAATGAGCAGTTCTTC. Translating gives CASSLQLAGWNEQFF. V and J are TRBV5-4 and TRBJ2-1; 10 positions match TRBD2. Germline V gene data show CDR1 as SGHNT and CDR2 as YYREEE (reference sequence). J was trimmed by 7 bases and V by 1 base; bases with no gene match: 5. CDR3 length: 15 residues.

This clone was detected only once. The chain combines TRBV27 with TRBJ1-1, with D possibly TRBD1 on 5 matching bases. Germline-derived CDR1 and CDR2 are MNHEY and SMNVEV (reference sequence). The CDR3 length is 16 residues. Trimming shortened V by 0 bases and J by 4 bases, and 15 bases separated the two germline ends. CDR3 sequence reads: CASSLSTNGQGTEAFF. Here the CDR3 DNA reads TGTGCCAGCAGTTTATCGACAAATGGGCAGGGCACTGAAGCTTTCTTT.